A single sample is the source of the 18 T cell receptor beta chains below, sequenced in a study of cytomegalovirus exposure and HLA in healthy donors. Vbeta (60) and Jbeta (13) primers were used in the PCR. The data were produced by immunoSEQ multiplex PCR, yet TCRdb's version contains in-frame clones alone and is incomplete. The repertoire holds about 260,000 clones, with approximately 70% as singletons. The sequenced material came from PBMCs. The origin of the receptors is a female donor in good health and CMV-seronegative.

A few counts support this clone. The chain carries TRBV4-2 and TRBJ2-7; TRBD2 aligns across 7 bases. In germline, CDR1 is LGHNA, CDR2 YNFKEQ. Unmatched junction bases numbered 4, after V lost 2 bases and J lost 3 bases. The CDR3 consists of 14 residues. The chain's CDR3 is CASSQSGNLYEQYF. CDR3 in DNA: TGTGCCAGCAGCCAAAGCGGGAATCTCTACGAGCAGTACTTC.

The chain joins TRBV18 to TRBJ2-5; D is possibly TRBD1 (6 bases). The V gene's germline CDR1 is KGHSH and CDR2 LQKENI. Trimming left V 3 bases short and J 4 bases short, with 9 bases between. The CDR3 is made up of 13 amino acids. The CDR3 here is CASSPGHRETQYF. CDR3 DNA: TGTGCCAGCTCACCGGGACACCGAGAGACCCAGTACTTC.

CDR3 region: CASSPPETGGIGELFF. The DNA of the CDR3 is TGCGCCAGCAGCCCGCCCGAGACAGGGGGCATCGGGGAGCTGTTTTTT. V gene TRBV5-1 combines with J gene TRBJ2-2; 10 nucleotides align to TRBD1. CDR1 SGHRS and CDR2 YFSETQ come from the germline V gene. The V segment lost 4 bases and the J segment 7 bases; nucleotides outside the gene matches: 10. This CDR3 has 16 amino acids.

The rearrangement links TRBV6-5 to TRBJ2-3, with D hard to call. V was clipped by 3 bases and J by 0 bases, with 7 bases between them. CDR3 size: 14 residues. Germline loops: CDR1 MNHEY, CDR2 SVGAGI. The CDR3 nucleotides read TGTGCCAGCAGTTATGAACGGAGCACAGATACGCAGTATTTT. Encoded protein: CASSYERSTDTQYF.

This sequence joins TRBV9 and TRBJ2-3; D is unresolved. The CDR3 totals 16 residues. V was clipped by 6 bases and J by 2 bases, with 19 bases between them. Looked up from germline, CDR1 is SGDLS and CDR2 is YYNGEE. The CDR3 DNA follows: TGTGCCAGCAACCCTTCGGAGCGATACCCCACAGATACGCAGTATTTT. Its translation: CASNPSERYPTDTQYF.

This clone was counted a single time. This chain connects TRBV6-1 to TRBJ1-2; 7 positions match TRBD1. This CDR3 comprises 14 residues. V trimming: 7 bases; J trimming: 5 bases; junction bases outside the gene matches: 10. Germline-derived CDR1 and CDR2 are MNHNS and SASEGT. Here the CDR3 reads CASTFTGVLYGYTF. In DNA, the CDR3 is TGTGCCAGCACCTTTACAGGGGTGTTGTATGGCTACACCTTC.

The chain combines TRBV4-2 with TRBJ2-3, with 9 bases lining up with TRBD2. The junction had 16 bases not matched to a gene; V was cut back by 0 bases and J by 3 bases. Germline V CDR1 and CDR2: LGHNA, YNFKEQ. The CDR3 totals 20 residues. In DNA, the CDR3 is TGTGCCAGCAGCCAAGATGGTGACCCCGGGACTAGCCTGCGGACAGATACGCAGTATTTT. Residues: CASSQDGDPGTSLRTDTQYF.

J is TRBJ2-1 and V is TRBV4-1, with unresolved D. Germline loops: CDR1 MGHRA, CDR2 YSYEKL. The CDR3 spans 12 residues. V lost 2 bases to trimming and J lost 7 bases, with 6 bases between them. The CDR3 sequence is CASSQHRNEQFF. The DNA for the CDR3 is TGCGCCAGCAGCCAACATCGGAATGAGCAGTTCTTC.

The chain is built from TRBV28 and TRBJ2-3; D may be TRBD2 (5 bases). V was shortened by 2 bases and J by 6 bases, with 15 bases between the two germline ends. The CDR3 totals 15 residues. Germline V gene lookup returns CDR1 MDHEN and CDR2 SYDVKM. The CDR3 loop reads CASSLPGSGVDTQYF. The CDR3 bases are TGTGCCAGCAGTTTACCCGGTTCCGGGGTGGATACGCAGTATTTT.

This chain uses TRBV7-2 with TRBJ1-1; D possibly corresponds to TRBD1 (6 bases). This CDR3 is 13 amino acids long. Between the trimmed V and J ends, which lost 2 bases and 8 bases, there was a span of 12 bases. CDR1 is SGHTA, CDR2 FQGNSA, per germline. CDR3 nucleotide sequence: TGTGCCAGCAGCTTACGGGGGGGCAGGGAAGCTTTCTTT. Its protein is CASSLRGGREAFF. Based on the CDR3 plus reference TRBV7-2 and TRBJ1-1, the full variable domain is GAGVSQSPSNKVTEKGKDVELRCDPISGHTALYWYRQSLGQGLEFLIYFQGNSAPDKSGLPSDRFSAERTGGSVSTLTIQRTQQEDSAVYLCASSLRGGREAFFGQGTRLTVV.

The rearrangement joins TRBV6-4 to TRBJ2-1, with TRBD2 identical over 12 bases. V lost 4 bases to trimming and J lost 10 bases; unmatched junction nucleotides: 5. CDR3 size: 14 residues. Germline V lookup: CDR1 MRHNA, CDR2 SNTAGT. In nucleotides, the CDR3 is TGTGCCAGCAGTGTCGGAGGACTAGCGGGAGAGCAGTTCTTC. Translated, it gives CASSVGGLAGEQFF.

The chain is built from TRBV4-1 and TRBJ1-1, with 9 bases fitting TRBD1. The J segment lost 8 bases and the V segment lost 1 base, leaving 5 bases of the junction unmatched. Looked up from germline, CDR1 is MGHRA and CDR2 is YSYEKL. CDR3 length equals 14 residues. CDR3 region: CASSQGWTGEEAFF. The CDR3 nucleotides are TGCGCCAGCAGCCAAGGGTGGACAGGGGAAGAAGCTTTCTTT.

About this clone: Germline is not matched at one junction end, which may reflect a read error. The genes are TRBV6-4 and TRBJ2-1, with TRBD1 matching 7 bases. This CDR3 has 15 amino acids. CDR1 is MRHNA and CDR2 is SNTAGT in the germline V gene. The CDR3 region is CVSSGSGGSYNEQFF. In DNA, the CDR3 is TGTGTCAGCAGTGGCTCAGGGGGCTCCTACAATGAGCAGTTCTTC.

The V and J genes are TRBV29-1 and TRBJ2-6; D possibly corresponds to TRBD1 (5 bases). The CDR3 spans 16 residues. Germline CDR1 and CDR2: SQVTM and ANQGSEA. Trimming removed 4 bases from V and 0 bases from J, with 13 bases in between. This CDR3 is CSVGLGVFSGANVLTF. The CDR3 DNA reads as TGCAGCGTTGGTCTAGGGGTTTTCTCTGGGGCCAACGTCCTGACTTTC.

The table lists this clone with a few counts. The CDR3 nucleotides are TGTGCCAGCAGCCAGCAGGGGGTGAACACTGAAGCTTTCTTT. It is translated as CASSQQGVNTEAFF. V and J are TRBV4-2 and TRBJ1-1, with 7 positions matching TRBD1. Germline V gene sequence: CDR1 LGHNA, CDR2 YNFKEQ. This CDR3 is built from 14 residues. V shed 3 bases, J shed 0 bases, and the junction held 1 base outside the gene matches.

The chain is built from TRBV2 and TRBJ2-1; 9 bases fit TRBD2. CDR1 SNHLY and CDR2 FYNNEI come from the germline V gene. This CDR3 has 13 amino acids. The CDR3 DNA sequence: TGTGTCGGGCTAGCGGGATTACTTAATGAGCAGTTCTTC. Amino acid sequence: CVGLAGLLNEQFF.

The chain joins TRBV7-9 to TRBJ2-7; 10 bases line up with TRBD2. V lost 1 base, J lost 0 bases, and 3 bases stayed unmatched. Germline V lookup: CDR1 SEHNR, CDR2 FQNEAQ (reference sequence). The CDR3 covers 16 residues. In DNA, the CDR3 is TGTGCCAGCAGCTTAGTACTAGCGGGGAGCTCCTACGAGCAGTACTTC. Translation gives CASSLVLAGSSYEQYF.

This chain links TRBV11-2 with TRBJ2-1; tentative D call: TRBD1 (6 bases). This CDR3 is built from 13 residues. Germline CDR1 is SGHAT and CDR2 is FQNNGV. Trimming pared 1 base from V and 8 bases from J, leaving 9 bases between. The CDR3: CASSLGQVYEQFF. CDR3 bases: TGTGCCAGCAGCTTAGGACAGGTTTATGAGCAGTTCTTC.